The 24 T cell receptor beta chains given below trace back to one sample, sequenced in a study of OX40 agonist ivuxolimab in advanced cancers. Generated by immunoSEQ multiplex PCR, the TCRdb table keeps only in-frame clones and is missing some. The sample lists 65,000 to 90,000 clones; approximately 92% were seen once. The sequences come from CD4+ or CD8+ T cells sorted from blood, collected in a trial of the OX40 agonist ivuxolimab. These receptor sequences come from an adult with an advanced solid tumor such as melanoma, head and neck, liver or kidney cancer.

V is TRBV13 and J is TRBJ2-3; no reliable D call. The CDR3 has 11 amino acids. V was pared by 5 bases and J by 10 bases, with 10 bases between. Germline V gene lookup returns CDR1 PRHDT and CDR2 FYEKMQ (reference sequence). The CDR3 region is CASSPGPAQYF. The CDR3 DNA sequence: TGTGCCAGCAGCCCCGGGCCGGCGCAGTATTTT.

J is TRBJ2-5 and V is TRBV4-2, with TRBD2 matching 9 bases. CDR1 LGHNA and CDR2 YNFKEQ come from the germline V gene. V lost 0 bases, J lost 5 bases, and 10 bases stayed unmatched. This CDR3 has 17 amino acids. The CDR3 loop is CASSQEDGGGAGETQYF. The DNA for the CDR3 is TGTGCCAGCAGCCAAGAGGATGGCGGGGGGGCCGGGGAGACCCAGTACTTC.

The chain has TRBV4-2 and TRBJ2-1; D gene uncertain. V was trimmed by 0 bases and J by 0 bases, leaving 6 bases between them. Germline V gene data show CDR1 as LGHNA and CDR2 as YNFKEQ. This CDR3 comprises 15 residues. The CDR3 DNA sequence: TGTGCCAGCAGCCAAGAGCGAGTCTCCTACAATGAGCAGTTCTTC. Translation: CASSQERVSYNEQFF.

Of note for this clone: At one end, the junction sequence differs from germline, possibly due to a read error. J is TRBJ2-5 and V is TRBV6-1; 8 bases align to TRBD2. The CDR3 is made up of 12 amino acids. Looked up from germline, CDR1 is MNHNS and CDR2 is SASEGT. The CDR3 here is CASSESGGPKNF. CDR3 DNA: TGTGCCAGCAGTGAATCGGGGGGGCCGAAAAACTTC.

The chain combines TRBV15 with TRBJ2-7; D possibly matches TRBD1 or TRBD2 (6 bases each). Per the germline V gene, CDR1 is LNHNV and CDR2 is YYDKDF (reference sequence). There are 15 residues in the CDR3. V lost 0 bases to trimming and J lost 2 bases, with 11 bases between them. In DNA form, the CDR3 reads TGTGCCACCAGCAGAGAAGGGGGGCGCGCCTACGAGCAGTACTTC. As protein: CATSREGGRAYEQYF.

This CDR3 is CASSQGLAGFYEQYF. The CDR3 region has the DNA TGTGCCAGCAGCCAAGGACTAGCGGGGTTCTACGAGCAGTACTTC. The J gene is TRBJ2-7, the V gene TRBV13; 12 nucleotides agree with TRBD2. Germline V gene data show CDR1 as PRHDT and CDR2 as FYEKMQ (reference sequence). CDR3 length: 15 residues. Germline trimming cut 5 bases from V and 3 bases from J; bases unmatched to any gene: 5.

The chain links TRBV27 to TRBJ2-7; 7 nucleotides line up with TRBD1. Germline V lookup: CDR1 MNHEY, CDR2 SMNVEV (reference sequence). The CDR3 contains 13 residues. The trim removed 6 bases at V and 1 base at J, leaving 3 bases unmatched. The CDR3 nucleotides are TGTGCCAGCAGGTTACAGGGGTCCTACGAGCAGTACTTC. Its translation is CASRLQGSYEQYF.

As concerns this clone: In the same sample, other DNA sequences code for this CDR3. The genes are TRBV5-8 and TRBJ2-7; TRBD2 matches 7 bases. V lost 4 bases to trimming and J lost 2 bases; unmatched junction nucleotides: 6. CDR1 and CDR2 (germline): SGHTS, YDEGEE. The CDR3 is 14 amino acids. The CDR3 DNA reads as TGTGCCAGCAGCCCCGGGGCGGGGGCCTACGAGCAGTACTTC. Amino acids: CASSPGAGAYEQYF.

Only one count was recorded for this clone. In nucleotides, the CDR3 is TGTGCCAGCAGCGCCCGCGTAGATACGCAGTATTTT. It encodes CASSARVDTQYF. The V and J genes are TRBV11-2 and TRBJ2-3; no clear D gene. Germline CDR1 SGHAT, CDR2 FQNNGV. The length of the CDR3 is 12 residues. The germline V and J ends were trimmed by 5 bases and 5 bases, with 8 bases remaining between them.

The CDR3 loop is CASRPADTGELFF. The DNA for the CDR3 is TGCGCCAGCAGACCCGCGGACACCGGGGAGCTGTTTTTT. The chain employs TRBV4-3 and TRBJ2-2; D is unresolved. The CDR3 is 13 residues long. With 6 bases removed from V and 3 bases from J, the gap between germline ends came to 8 bases. Germline V lookup: CDR1 LGHNA, CDR2 YSLEER.

This CDR3 reads CASSYSRDGTGELFF. CDR3 DNA sequence: TGTGCCAGCAGTTACTCGAGGGACGGCACCGGGGAGCTGTTTTTT. The rearrangement joins TRBV6-6 to TRBJ2-2; D may match TRBD1 or TRBD2 (5 bases each). The V end lost 0 bases, the J end lost 4 bases, and 9 bases lay between the germline ends. Germline V CDR1 and CDR2: MNHNY, SVGAGI (reference sequence). The CDR3 covers 15 residues.

The chain recombines TRBV5-1 with TRBJ2-7; the D gene is possibly TRBD2 (5 bases). Germline V gene data show CDR1 as SGHRS and CDR2 as YFSETQ. CDR3 length: 14 residues. Trimming removed 0 bases from V and 3 bases from J, with 10 bases in between. The CDR3 sequence: CASSLVSEGYEQYF. In DNA, the CDR3 is TGCGCCAGCAGCTTGGTGTCTGAGGGCTACGAGCAGTACTTC.

V usage is TRBV4-3 and J usage is TRBJ1-1; 10 bases align to TRBD1. The CDR3 has 15 amino acids. The V gene end was trimmed by 5 bases and the J gene end by 7 bases; junction bases not matched to a gene: 10. Germline CDR1 and CDR2: LGHNA and YSLEER. CDR3 DNA sequence: TGCGCCAGCAGCGTCATCGGGACAGGGGCCTATGAAGCTTTCTTT. Amino acids: CASSVIGTGAYEAFF.

The chain recombines TRBV4-1 with TRBJ1-4, with D possibly being TRBD1 (5 bases). The CDR3 runs 16 residues. V was pared by 2 bases and J by 4 bases, with 14 bases between. The germline CDR1 and CDR2 sequences are MGHRA and YSYEKL. CDR3 coding DNA: TGCGCCAGCAGCCAACCTGGAGGGGCAATTAATGAAAAACTGTTTTTT. Translation gives CASSQPGGAINEKLFF.

The chain uses TRBV11-2 and TRBJ1-1, with D tentatively TRBD1 (5 bases). This CDR3 spans 14 amino acids. Trimming took off 4 bases at V and 4 bases at J, with 13 bases between the two ends. Germline V gives CDR1 SGHAT, CDR2 FQNNGV. This chain's CDR3 is CASSWGGLFTEAFF. Written as DNA, the CDR3 is TGTGCCAGCAGCTGGGGGGGTTTGTTCACTGAAGCTTTCTTT.

V and J are TRBV7-6 and TRBJ2-7; TRBD2 matches 8 bases. Per the germline V gene, CDR1 is SGHVS and CDR2 is FNYEAQ. The V segment lost 8 bases and the J segment 2 bases; nucleotides outside the gene matches: 5. CDR3 length equals 13 residues. The CDR3, as DNA: TGTGCCAGCTCGAGCGGGGGCCCCTACGAGCAGTACTTC. It encodes CASSSGGPYEQYF. The whole variable domain, filled in from reference TRBV7-6 and TRBJ2-7, reads GAGVSQSPRYKVTKRGQDVALRCDPISGHVSLYWYRQALGQGPEFLTYFNYEAQQDKSGLPNDRFSAERPEGSISTLTIQRTEQRDSAMYRCASSSGGPYEQYFGPGTRLTVT.

This chain links TRBV19 with TRBJ2-7, with TRBD1 as a possible D gene (5 bases). The germline CDR1 and CDR2 sequences are LNHDA and SQIVND (reference sequence). The CDR3 covers 15 residues. V dropped 3 bases and J dropped 2 bases, with 14 bases sitting between them. CDR3 nucleotide sequence: TGTGCCAGTAGTATTTCGCCAGGGTTAACCTACGAGCAGTACTTC. Translation gives CASSISPGLTYEQYF.

This chain uses TRBV30 with TRBJ2-2; maybe TRBD1 (6 bases). The CDR3 is 13 amino acids. From germline, CDR1 is GTSNPN and CDR2 SVGIG (reference sequence). Here the CDR3 reads CGGPVPNTGELFF. Here the CDR3 DNA reads TGTGGGGGGCCGGTACCCAACACCGGGGAGCTGTTTTTT.

V usage is TRBV4-2 and J usage is TRBJ2-1, with 16 bases that match TRBD2. Trimming at V came to 4 bases and at J to 9 bases, leaving 9 bases not matched to a gene. Germline V gives CDR1 LGHNA, CDR2 YNFKEQ. The CDR3 runs 17 residues. The CDR3 nucleotides are TGTGCCAGCAGCCCCCAAGAGGGACTAGCGGGGGGGTTTGAGCAGTTCTTC. Protein sequence: CASSPQEGLAGGFEQFF.

The table lists this clone with a count of one. The chain uses TRBV7-9 and TRBJ2-7, with 8 bases lining up with TRBD1. CDR3 length: 14 amino acids. Germline-derived CDR1 and CDR2 are SEHNR and FQNEAQ (reference sequence). After removal of 5 bases from V and 4 bases from J, the junction contained 7 bases not matched to a gene. The CDR3 protein is CASSEDRVRYEQYF. The CDR3 coding sequence is TGTGCCAGCAGCGAGGACAGGGTTCGGTACGAGCAGTACTTC.

The chain couples TRBV27 to TRBJ2-7; D is ambiguous. This CDR3 region has 14 residues. The V end lost 7 bases, the J end lost 2 bases, and 15 bases lay between the germline ends. Germline loops: CDR1 MNHEY, CDR2 SMNVEV (reference sequence). The CDR3 bases are TGTGCCAGCACTTTCGGTCCAGGTACCTACGAGCAGTACTTC. Translation gives CASTFGPGTYEQYF.

The J gene is TRBJ2-1, the V gene TRBV7-6, with D possibly TRBD2 on 6 matching bases. The germline gives CDR1 SGHVS, CDR2 FNYEAQ. Trimming took 3 bases from V and 8 from J, leaving 20 bases between them. This CDR3 has 16 amino acids. In DNA, the CDR3 is TGTGCCAGCAGCTTGTTTGGTTCTAGCGCGGCCTATGAGCAGTTCTTC. Translating it yields CASSLFGSSAAYEQFF. Combining the CDR3 with reference TRBV7-6 and TRBJ2-1 gives the whole variable domain GAGVSQSPRYKVTKRGQDVALRCDPISGHVSLYWYRQALGQGPEFLTYFNYEAQQDKSGLPNDRFSAERPEGSISTLTIQRTEQRDSAMYRCASSLFGSSAAYEQFFGPGTRLTVL.

This chain links TRBV27 with TRBJ2-7, with D perhaps TRBD1 (6 bases). CDR3 length equals 16 residues. The germline V gene has CDR1 MNHEY and CDR2 SMNVEV (reference sequence). Trimming removed 3 bases from V and 1 base from J, with 16 bases in between. The CDR3 DNA reads TGTGCCAGCAGTTTTTCACACGGGACAAAGTCCTACGAGCAGTACTTC. It yields the protein CASSFSHGTKSYEQYF.

This clone was seen a single time. CDR3 in DNA: TGTGCCAGCAGACCGATTGGGGGCAATGGCAATCAGCCCCAGCATTTT. Protein product: CASRPIGGNGNQPQHF. This sequence joins TRBV27 and TRBJ1-5; perhaps TRBD1 as D (6 bases). The CDR3 covers 16 residues. Trimming stripped 6 bases from V and 2 bases from J, with 17 bases between. CDR1 is MNHEY, CDR2 SMNVEV, per germline (reference sequence).